This T cell receptor beta chain was sequenced during a study of T cells after yellow fever vaccination. There are many counts of this clonotype. CDR1 SQVTM and CDR2 ANQGSEA come from the germline V gene. The CDR3 contains 17 residues. Trimming stripped 0 bases from V and 0 bases from J, with 15 bases between. Generation of TCR cDNA used 5'RACE template switching (which added a universal primer site and UMIs). TCRdb re-called the 5' RACE reads with MiXCR, one entry per CDR3 protein. In the table there are around 300,000 distinct CDR3 sequences, approximately 4% of which are singletons. The J gene is TRBJ2-1, the V gene TRBV29-1; the D gene could be TRBD1 or TRBD2 (6 bases each). This receptor was obtained from a man between 18 and 29 years old who received the YFV17D yellow fever vaccine. The sequencing used PBMCs, collected 5 days after the yellow fever booster vaccination. In DNA, the CDR3 is TGCAGCGTTGAAGATCTGGGGGGCTCCAGCTCCTACAATGAGCAGTTCTTC. Translating it yields CSVEDLGGSSSYNEQFF.